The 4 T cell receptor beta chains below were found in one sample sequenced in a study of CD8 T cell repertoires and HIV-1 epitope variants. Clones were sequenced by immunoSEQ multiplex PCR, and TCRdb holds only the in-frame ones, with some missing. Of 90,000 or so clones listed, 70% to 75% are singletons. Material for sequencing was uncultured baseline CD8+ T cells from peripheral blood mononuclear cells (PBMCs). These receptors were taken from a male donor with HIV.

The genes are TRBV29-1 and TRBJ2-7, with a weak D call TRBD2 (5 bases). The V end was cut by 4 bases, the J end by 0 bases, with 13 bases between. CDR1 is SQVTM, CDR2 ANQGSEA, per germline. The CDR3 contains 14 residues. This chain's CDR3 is CSVAGIASSYEQYF. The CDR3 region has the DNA TGCAGCGTTGCCGGGATCGCGAGCTCCTACGAGCAGTACTTC.

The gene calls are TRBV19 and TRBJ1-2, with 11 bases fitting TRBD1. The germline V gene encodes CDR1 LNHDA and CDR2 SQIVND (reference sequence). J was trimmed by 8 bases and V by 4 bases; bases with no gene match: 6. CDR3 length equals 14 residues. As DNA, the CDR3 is TGTGCCAGTAGTACCTGGACAGGGGGCCTGGGCTACACCTTC. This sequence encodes CASSTWTGGLGYTF.

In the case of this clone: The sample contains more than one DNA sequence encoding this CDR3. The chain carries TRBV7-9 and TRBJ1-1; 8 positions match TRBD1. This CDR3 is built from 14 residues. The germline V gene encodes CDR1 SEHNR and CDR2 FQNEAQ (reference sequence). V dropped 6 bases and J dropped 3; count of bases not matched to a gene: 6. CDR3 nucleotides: TGTGCCAGCAGACCAGACAGGGGAGACACTGAAGCTTTCTTT. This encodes CASRPDRGDTEAFF.

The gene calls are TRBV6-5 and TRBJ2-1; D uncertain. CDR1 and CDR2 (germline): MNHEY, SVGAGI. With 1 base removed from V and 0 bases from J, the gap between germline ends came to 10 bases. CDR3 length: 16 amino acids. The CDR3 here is CASSYYGHSSYNEQFF. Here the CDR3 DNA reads TGTGCCAGCAGTTACTACGGTCACAGCTCCTACAATGAGCAGTTCTTC.